What follows are 24 T cell receptor beta chains derived from one specimen sequenced in a study of blood T cells in healthy people across ages. Together with a sample-barcoded 5' primer, a J-beta primer mix was included in a second PCR lasting roughly 6 to 12 cycles. Using its own MiXCR run on the 5' RACE reads, TCRdb lists one record per CDR3 protein. The data hold around 600,000 distinct CDR3 sequences, with roughly 48% observed a single time. The specimen was blood. The receptors originated from a man aged 80 or over in good health.

The chain is built from TRBV29-1 and TRBJ1-4, with 10 bases identical to TRBD1. V was pared by 5 bases and J by 8 bases, with 5 bases of the junction left unmatched. From germline, CDR1 is SQVTM and CDR2 ANQGSEA. The CDR3 length is 13 residues. The CDR3 sequence is CSVFLDRGEKLFF. The CDR3 coding sequence is TGCAGCGTTTTCTTGGACAGGGGGGAAAAACTGTTTTTT.

This chain joins TRBV5-5 and TRBJ1-1, with D uncertain. Germline loops: CDR1 SGHKS, CDR2 YYEKEE (reference sequence). Trimming stripped 1 base from V and 10 bases from J, with 11 bases between. CDR3 length: 12 amino acids. CDR3 nucleotide sequence: TGTGCCAGCAGCTTGTGGCCAAATGGAGCTTTCTTT. It translates to CASSLWPNGAFF.

The chain has TRBV5-1 and TRBJ2-3, with 7 positions matching TRBD2. V lost 2 bases, J lost 4 bases, and 4 bases stayed unmatched. Germline CDR1 is SGHRS and CDR2 is YFSETQ. The CDR3 runs to 14 residues. The CDR3 loop is CASSFGGGADTQYF. CDR3 bases: TGCGCCAGCAGCTTCGGGGGAGGGGCAGATACGCAGTATTTT.

Of note for this clonotype: Since a much larger clone is just one base distant, this may be a read error. The J gene is TRBJ1-5, the V gene TRBV7-2, with unresolved D. The germline V and J ends were trimmed by 1 base and 2 bases, with 12 bases remaining between them. The CDR3 length is 16 residues. CDR1 SGHTA and CDR2 FQGNSA come from the germline V gene. This CDR3 reads CASSLVSVGGNQPQHF. CDR3 bases: TGTGCCAGCAGCTTAGTCTCGGTGGGTGGCAATCAGCCCCAGCATTTT.

V usage is TRBV20-1 and J usage is TRBJ2-7, with 9 bases that match TRBD2. Unmatched junction bases numbered 8, after V lost 2 bases and J lost 0 bases. Germline V gene lookup returns CDR1 DFQATT and CDR2 SNEGSKA (reference sequence). This CDR3 has 16 residues. The CDR3 protein is CSARISGGPSSYEQYF. CDR3 in DNA: TGCAGTGCTAGAATTAGCGGGGGCCCTAGCTCCTACGAGCAGTACTTC.

This chain connects TRBV12-3 or TRBV12-4 to TRBJ2-4; 7 bases fit TRBD2. The DNA end lines up better with TRBJ2-5; the J call may be wrong. The CDR3 length is 17 residues. CDR3 in DNA: TGTGCCAGCAGCCGGTTGTCTCCAGTGGGAGGGCGGGAGACCCAGTACTTC. It codes for CASSRLSPVGGRETQYF.

V is TRBV7-2 and J is TRBJ2-7; no firm D call. Trimming cost V 3 bases and J 1 base, with 10 bases left between them. This CDR3 is built from 14 residues. Germline V gene sequence: CDR1 SGHTA, CDR2 FQGNSA. The CDR3 region is CASSFDGHSYEQYF. CDR3 in DNA: TGTGCCAGCAGCTTTGATGGGCATTCCTACGAGCAGTACTTC.

This clonotype was seen a few times. The CDR3 nucleotides read TGTGCCAGCAGCGGACCCGGGAGGGTTATATATGGCTACACCTTC. Residues: CASSGPGRVIYGYTF. V is TRBV7-2 and J is TRBJ1-2, with D uncertain. Germline V CDR1 and CDR2: SGHTA, FQGNSA. CDR3 length equals 15 residues. The ends were cut back, 5 bases at V and 5 bases at J, with 18 bases in the middle. Filled out from reference TRBV7-2 and TRBJ1-2, the complete variable domain reads GAGVSQSPSNKVTEKGKDVELRCDPISGHTALYWYRQSLGQGLEFLIYFQGNSAPDKSGLPSDRFSAERTGGSVSTLTIQRTQQEDSAVYLCASSGPGRVIYGYTFGSGTRLTVV.

This clonotype came up a few times. The V gene is TRBV7-8, the J gene TRBJ1-2; D is uncertain. Trimming stripped 0 bases from V and 0 bases from J, with 8 bases between. The CDR3 runs 15 residues. Germline-derived CDR1 and CDR2 are SGHVS and FQNEAQ. The CDR3 protein is CASSLALRTNYGYTF. The CDR3 DNA follows: TGTGCCAGCAGCTTAGCGCTCAGAACTAACTATGGCTACACCTTC.

V is TRBV5-6 and J is TRBJ1-2; possible D gene TRBD1, 6 bases. Trimming left V 5 bases short and J 2 bases short, with 13 bases between. The germline V gene has CDR1 SGHDT and CDR2 YYEEEE. The CDR3 is made up of 14 amino acids. CDR3 amino acids: CASRQGGGNYGYTF. CDR3 bases: TGTGCCAGCAGACAGGGAGGAGGCAACTATGGCTACACCTTC.

The chain couples TRBV3-1 to TRBJ2-7, with D perhaps matching TRBD1 (5 bases). This CDR3 has 15 amino acids. Trimming pared 0 bases from V and 5 bases from J, leaving 14 bases between. Germline V gene sequence: CDR1 LGHDT, CDR2 YNNKEL (reference sequence). The CDR3 region is CASSQDGRVVDEQYF. CDR3 coding DNA: TGTGCCAGCAGCCAAGACGGCAGGGTGGTCGACGAGCAGTACTTC.

The rearrangement joins TRBV4-2 to TRBJ1-5, with D possibly being TRBD1 (5 bases). V was trimmed by 4 bases and J by 2 bases, leaving 15 bases between them. The CDR3 has 16 residues. In germline, CDR1 is LGHNA, CDR2 YNFKEQ. As DNA, the CDR3 is TGTGCCAGCAGCCCGAACACTCAGGGTGGCAATCAGCCCCAGCATTTT. It encodes CASSPNTQGGNQPQHF.

The chain is built from TRBV20-1 and TRBJ2-7; no firm D call. This CDR3 has 14 residues. V was pared by 6 bases and J by 3 bases, with 18 bases between. CDR1 is DFQATT and CDR2 is SNEGSKA in the germline V gene (reference sequence). The CDR3 region has the DNA TGCAGTGCCTACGTGAGCGTAGGGTTCTACGAGCAGTACTTC. Protein product: CSAYVSVGFYEQYF.

The chain recombines TRBV9 with TRBJ2-2; the match to TRBD2 covers 15 bases. The CDR3 length is 18 residues. V lost 3 bases, J lost 7 bases, and 10 bases stayed unmatched. Germline lookup yields CDR1 SGDLS and CDR2 YYNGEE. As DNA, the CDR3 is TGTGCCAGCAGCGCCGGGACTAGCGGGAGGAGATTGGGCGGGGAGCTGTTTTTT. It encodes CASSAGTSGRRLGGELFF.

The V and J genes are TRBV7-9 and TRBJ2-7, with 8 bases identical to TRBD1. The J segment lost 5 bases and the V segment lost 1 base, leaving 1 base of the junction unmatched. In germline, CDR1 is SEHNR, CDR2 FQNEAQ (reference sequence). This CDR3 has 13 residues. The CDR3 here is CASSLDRGNEQYF. CDR3 DNA: TGTGCCAGCAGCTTAGACAGGGGGAACGAGCAGTACTTC.

V and J are TRBV7-2 and TRBJ1-2; 10 nucleotides line up with TRBD1. The CDR3 sequence is 15 residues long. With V trimmed by 5 bases and J by 7 bases, 10 bases remained unmatched. The germline V gene encodes CDR1 SGHTA and CDR2 FQGNSA. The CDR3 DNA follows: TGTGCCAGCAGCCCTAATACGGGACAGGGGACTGGCTACACCTTC. The encoded protein is CASSPNTGQGTGYTF.

A few counts support this clonotype. This chain joins TRBV6-5 and TRBJ1-5, with 10 bases fitting TRBD1. The germline gives CDR1 MNHEY, CDR2 SVGAGI. With V trimmed by 4 bases and J by 4 bases, 10 bases remained unmatched. CDR3 length: 17 amino acids. The DNA for the CDR3 is TGTGCCAGCAGTTGGACAGGGGGTATGTGGGGTAATCAGCCCCAGCATTTT. Amino acids: CASSWTGGMWGNQPQHF.

This chain links TRBV7-2 with TRBJ2-7, with 9 nucleotides matching TRBD2. Trimming took 1 base from V and 4 from J; bases not matched to a gene: 5. Germline V gives CDR1 SGHTA, CDR2 FQGNSA. The CDR3 spans 15 residues. CDR3 region: CASSLDGGRAYEQYF. In nucleotides, the CDR3 is TGTGCCAGCAGCTTAGATGGCGGGAGGGCGTACGAGCAGTACTTC.

The chain uses TRBV7-2 and TRBJ2-1; unclear D gene. CDR3 length equals 15 residues. Trimming pared 5 bases from V and 8 bases from J, leaving 19 bases between. Per the germline V gene, CDR1 is SGHTA and CDR2 is FQGNSA. CDR3 DNA: TGTGCCAGCAGCCCCGGGCGGCGGCTAGTTGATGAGCAGTTCTTC. Translation gives CASSPGRRLVDEQFF.

Details on this clonotype: One junction end disagrees with the germline gene, perhaps due to a read error. The chain has TRBV11-3 and TRBJ2-1, with TRBD1 identical over 8 bases. This CDR3 comprises 15 residues. From germline, CDR1 is SGHNT and CDR2 YENEEA. In DNA form, the CDR3 reads TGTGCCTGCAGCTCCCGACAGGGGCCATACAATGAGCAGTTCTTC. It specifies CACSSRQGPYNEQFF.

The chain employs TRBV7-9 and TRBJ1-4; no reliable D call. The V end was cut by 5 bases, the J end by 8 bases, with 9 bases between. CDR1 and CDR2 (germline): SEHNR, FQNEAQ (reference sequence). This CDR3 has 12 residues. In DNA, the CDR3 is TGTGCCAGCAGCCAAACTTTGGAAAAACTGTTTTTT. Translation: CASSQTLEKLFF.

The gene calls are TRBV11-2 and TRBJ2-6; D unresolved. CDR1 SGHAT and CDR2 FQNNGV come from the germline V gene. V gave up 2 bases and J gave up 1 base, with 9 bases separating them. The CDR3 sequence is 16 residues long. The CDR3 DNA sequence: TGTGCCAGCAGCTTAAGCGAAGGATCTGGGGCCAACGTCCTGACTTTC. As protein: CASSLSEGSGANVLTF.

This clonotype was recorded many times. This sequence joins TRBV7-9 and TRBJ2-7; D not resolved. The CDR3 contains 14 residues. V was cut by 4 bases and J by 5 bases, with 15 bases left in between. Germline-derived CDR1 and CDR2 are SEHNR and FQNEAQ (reference sequence). The CDR3 region is CASSSPSSGNEQYF. In DNA form, the CDR3 reads TGTGCCAGCAGCTCGCCTTCCTCAGGTAACGAGCAGTACTTC. The full variable domain, in which reference TRBV7-9 and TRBJ2-7 provide the parts outside the CDR3, is DTGVSQNPRHKITKRGQNVTFRCDPISEHNRLYWYRQTLGQGPEFLTYFQNEAQLEKSRLLSDRFSAERPKGSFSTLEIQRTEQGDSAMYLCASSSPSSGNEQYFGPGTRLTVT.

This clonotype has just a few counts. The chain joins TRBV29-1 to TRBJ2-1; D perhaps matches TRBD2 (5 bases). CDR3 length: 12 amino acids. In germline, CDR1 is SQVTM, CDR2 ANQGSEA. CDR3 loop: CTPMGANNEQFF. CDR3 DNA sequence: TGCACCCCGATGGGAGCAAACAATGAGCAGTTCTTC.